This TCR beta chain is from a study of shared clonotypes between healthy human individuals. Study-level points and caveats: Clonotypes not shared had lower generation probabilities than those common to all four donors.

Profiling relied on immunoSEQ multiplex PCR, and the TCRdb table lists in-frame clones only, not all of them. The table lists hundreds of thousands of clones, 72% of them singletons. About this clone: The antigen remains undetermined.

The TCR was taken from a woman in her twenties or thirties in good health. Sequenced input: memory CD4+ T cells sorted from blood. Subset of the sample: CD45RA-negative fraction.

The CDR3 nucleotides read TGTGCCAGTAGTATCGACAGGGGTCGAACCGGGGAGCTGTTTTTT. It yields the protein CASSIDRGRTGELFF. J is TRBJ2-2 and V is TRBV19; 8 bases map to TRBD1. Per germline, CDR1 LNHDA and CDR2 SQIVND (reference sequence). The V and J ends lost 3 bases and 5 bases, in that order; junction bases with no gene match: 5. The CDR3 runs 15 residues.